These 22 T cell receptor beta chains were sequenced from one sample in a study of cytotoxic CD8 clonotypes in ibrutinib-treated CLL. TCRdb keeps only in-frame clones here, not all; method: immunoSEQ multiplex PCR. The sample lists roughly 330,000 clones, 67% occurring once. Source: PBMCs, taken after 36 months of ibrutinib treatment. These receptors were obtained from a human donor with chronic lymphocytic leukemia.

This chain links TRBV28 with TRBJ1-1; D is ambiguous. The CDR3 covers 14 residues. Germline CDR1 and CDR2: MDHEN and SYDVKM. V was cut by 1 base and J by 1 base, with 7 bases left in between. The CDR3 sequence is CASSLSRRNTEAFF. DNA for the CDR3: TGTGCCAGCAGTTTATCCCGGAGGAACACTGAAGCTTTCTTT.

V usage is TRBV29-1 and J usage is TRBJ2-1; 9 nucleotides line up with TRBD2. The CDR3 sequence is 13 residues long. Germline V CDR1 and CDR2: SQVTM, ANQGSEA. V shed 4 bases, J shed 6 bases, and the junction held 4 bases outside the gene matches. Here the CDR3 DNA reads TGCAGCGTTGTGACTAGCGGCCTCAATGAGCAGTTCTTC. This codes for CSVVTSGLNEQFF.

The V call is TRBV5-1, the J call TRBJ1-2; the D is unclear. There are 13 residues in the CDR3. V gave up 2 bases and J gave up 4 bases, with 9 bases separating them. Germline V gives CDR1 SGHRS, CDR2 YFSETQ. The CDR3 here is CASSFAPAYGYTF. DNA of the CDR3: TGCGCCAGCAGCTTTGCACCCGCCTATGGCTACACCTTC. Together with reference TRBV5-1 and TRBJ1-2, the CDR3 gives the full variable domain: KAGVTQTPRYLIKTRGQQVTLSCSPISGHRSVSWYQQTPGQGLQFLFEYFSETQRNKGNFPGRFSGRQFSNSRSEMNVSTLELGDSALYLCASSFAPAYGYTFGSGTRLTVV.

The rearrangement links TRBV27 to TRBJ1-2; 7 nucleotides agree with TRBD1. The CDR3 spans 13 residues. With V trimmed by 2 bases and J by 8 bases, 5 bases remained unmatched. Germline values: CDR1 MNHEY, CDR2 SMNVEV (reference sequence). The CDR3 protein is CASSLDRVTGYTF. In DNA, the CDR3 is TGTGCCAGCAGTTTAGACAGGGTGACGGGCTACACCTTC.

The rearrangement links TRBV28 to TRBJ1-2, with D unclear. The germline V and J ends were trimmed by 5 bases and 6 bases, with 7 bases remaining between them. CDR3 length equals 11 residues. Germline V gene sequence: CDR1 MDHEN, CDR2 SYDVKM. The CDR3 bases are TGTGCCAGCAGTACTTATAATGGCTACACCTTC. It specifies CASSTYNGYTF.

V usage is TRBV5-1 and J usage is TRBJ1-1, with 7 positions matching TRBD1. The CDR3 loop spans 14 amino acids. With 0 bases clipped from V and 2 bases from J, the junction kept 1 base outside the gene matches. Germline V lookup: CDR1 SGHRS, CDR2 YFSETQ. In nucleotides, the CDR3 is TGCGCCAGCAGCTTGGACAGGGGAAACACTGAAGCTTTCTTT. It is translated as CASSLDRGNTEAFF. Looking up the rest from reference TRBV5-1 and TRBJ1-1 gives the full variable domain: KAGVTQTPRYLIKTRGQQVTLSCSPISGHRSVSWYQQTPGQGLQFLFEYFSETQRNKGNFPGRFSGRQFSNSRSEMNVSTLELGDSALYLCASSLDRGNTEAFFGQGTRLTVV.

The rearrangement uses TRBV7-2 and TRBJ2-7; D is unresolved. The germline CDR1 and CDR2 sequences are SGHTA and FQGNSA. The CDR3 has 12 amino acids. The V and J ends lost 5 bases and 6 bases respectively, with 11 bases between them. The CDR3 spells CASSPPRPEQYF. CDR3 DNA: TGTGCCAGCAGCCCACCACGACCCGAGCAGTACTTC.

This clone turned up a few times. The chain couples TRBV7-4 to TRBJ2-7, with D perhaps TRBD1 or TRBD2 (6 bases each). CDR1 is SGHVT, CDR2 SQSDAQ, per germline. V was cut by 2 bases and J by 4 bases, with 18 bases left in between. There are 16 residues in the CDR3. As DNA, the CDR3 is TGTGCCAGCAGCTTAACCCACAGGGAGGAAGGGTACGAGCAGTACTTC. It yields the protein CASSLTHREEGYEQYF.

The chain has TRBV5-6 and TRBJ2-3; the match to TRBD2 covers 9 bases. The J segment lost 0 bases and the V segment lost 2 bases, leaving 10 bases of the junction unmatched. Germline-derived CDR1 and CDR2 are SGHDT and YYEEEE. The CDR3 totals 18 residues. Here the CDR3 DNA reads TGTGCCAGCAGCTTTGCTGGCCTAGCGGGGTACAGCACAGATACGCAGTATTTT. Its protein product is CASSFAGLAGYSTDTQYF.

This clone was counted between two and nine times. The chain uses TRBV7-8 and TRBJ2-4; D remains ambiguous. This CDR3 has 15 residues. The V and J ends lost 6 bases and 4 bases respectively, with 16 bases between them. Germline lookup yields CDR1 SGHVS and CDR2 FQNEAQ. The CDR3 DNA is TGTGCCAGCAGTCCTCTCTTACAGAGAAAAAACATTCAGTACTTC. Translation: CASSPLLQRKNIQYF. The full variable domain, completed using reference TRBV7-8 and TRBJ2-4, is GAGVSQSPRYKVAKRGQDVALRCDPISGHVSLFWYQQALGQGPEFLTYFQNEAQLDKSGLPSDRFFAERPEGSVSTLKIQRTQQEDSAVYLCASSPLLQRKNIQYFGAGTRLSVL.

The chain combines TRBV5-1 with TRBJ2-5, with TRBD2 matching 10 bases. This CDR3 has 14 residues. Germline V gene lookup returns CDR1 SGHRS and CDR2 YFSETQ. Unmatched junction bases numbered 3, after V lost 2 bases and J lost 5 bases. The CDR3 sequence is CASSFVAGGETQYF. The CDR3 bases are TGCGCCAGCAGCTTTGTAGCGGGAGGCGAGACCCAGTACTTC. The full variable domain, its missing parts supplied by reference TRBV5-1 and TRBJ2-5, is KAGVTQTPRYLIKTRGQQVTLSCSPISGHRSVSWYQQTPGQGLQFLFEYFSETQRNKGNFPGRFSGRQFSNSRSEMNVSTLELGDSALYLCASSFVAGGETQYFGPGTRLLVL.

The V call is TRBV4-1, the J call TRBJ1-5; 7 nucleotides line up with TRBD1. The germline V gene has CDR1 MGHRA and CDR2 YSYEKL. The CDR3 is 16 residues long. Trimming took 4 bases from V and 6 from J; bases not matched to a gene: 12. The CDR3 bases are TGCGCCAGCAGCCCCCGGGACAGCCTCGGGCGTCAGCCCCAGCATTTT. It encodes CASSPRDSLGRQPQHF.

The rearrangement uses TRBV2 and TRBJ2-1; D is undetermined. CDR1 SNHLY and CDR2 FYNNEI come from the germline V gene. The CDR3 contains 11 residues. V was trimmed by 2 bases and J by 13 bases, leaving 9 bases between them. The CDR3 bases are TGTGCCAGCAGTGAAAGGGATCCCCAGTTCTTC. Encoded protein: CASSERDPQFF.

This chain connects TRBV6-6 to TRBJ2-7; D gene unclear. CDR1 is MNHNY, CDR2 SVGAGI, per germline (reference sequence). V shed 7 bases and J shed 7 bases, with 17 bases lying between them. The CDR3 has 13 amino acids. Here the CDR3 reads CASTAAASREQYF. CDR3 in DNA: TGTGCCAGCACTGCCGCAGCGAGCCGGGAGCAGTACTTC.

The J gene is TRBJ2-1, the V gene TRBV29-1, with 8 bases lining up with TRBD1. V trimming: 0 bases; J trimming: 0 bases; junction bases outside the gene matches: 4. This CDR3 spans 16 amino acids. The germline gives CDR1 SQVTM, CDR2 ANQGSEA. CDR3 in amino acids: CSVEEWGQDSYNEQFF. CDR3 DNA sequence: TGCAGCGTTGAAGAGTGGGGACAGGACTCCTACAATGAGCAGTTCTTC.

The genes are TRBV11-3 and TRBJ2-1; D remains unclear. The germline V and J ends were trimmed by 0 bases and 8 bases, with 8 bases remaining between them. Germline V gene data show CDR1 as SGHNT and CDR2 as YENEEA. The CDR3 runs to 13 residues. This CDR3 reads CASSLDWADEQFF. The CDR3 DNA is TGTGCCAGCAGCTTAGATTGGGCCGATGAGCAGTTCTTC.

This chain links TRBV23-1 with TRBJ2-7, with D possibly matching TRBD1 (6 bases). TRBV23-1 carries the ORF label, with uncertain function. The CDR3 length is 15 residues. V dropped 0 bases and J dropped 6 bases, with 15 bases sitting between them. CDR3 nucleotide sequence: TGCGCCAGCAGTCAATCGGTTACAGGGAAGACCGAGCAGTACTTC. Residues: CASSQSVTGKTEQYF.

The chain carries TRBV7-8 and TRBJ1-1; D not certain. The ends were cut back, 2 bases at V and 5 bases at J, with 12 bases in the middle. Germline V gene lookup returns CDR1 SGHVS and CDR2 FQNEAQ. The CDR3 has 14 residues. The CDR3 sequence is CASSLRHLRTEAFF. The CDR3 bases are TGTGCCAGCAGCTTAAGACATCTTAGGACTGAAGCTTTCTTT.

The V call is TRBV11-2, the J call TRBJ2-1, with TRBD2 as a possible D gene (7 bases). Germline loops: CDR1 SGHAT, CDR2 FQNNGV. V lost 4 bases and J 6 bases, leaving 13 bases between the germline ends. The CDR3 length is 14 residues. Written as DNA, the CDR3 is TGTGCCAGCAGCTGGGCGGGGGCAAGCAATGAGCAGTTCTTC. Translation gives CASSWAGASNEQFF.

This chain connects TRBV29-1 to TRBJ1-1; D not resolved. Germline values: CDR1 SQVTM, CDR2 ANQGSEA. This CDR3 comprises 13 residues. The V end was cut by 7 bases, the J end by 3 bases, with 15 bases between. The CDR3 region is CSAPSPADTEAFF. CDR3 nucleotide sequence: TGCAGCGCCCCGTCCCCGGCCGACACTGAAGCTTTCTTT.

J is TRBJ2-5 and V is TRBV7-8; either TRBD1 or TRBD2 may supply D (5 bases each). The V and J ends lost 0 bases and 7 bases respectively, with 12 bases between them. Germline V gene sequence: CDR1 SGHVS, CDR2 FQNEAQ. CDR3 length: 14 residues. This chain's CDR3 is CASSLAGTVGTQYF. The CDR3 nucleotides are TGTGCCAGCAGCTTAGCCGGGACGGTGGGGACCCAGTACTTC.

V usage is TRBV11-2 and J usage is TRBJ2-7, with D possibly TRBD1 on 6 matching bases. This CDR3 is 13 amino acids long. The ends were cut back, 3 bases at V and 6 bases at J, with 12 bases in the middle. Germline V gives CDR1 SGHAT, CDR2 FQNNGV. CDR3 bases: TGTGCCAGCAGCTTGAGCAGGGGCTCCGAGCAGTACTTC. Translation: CASSLSRGSEQYF.